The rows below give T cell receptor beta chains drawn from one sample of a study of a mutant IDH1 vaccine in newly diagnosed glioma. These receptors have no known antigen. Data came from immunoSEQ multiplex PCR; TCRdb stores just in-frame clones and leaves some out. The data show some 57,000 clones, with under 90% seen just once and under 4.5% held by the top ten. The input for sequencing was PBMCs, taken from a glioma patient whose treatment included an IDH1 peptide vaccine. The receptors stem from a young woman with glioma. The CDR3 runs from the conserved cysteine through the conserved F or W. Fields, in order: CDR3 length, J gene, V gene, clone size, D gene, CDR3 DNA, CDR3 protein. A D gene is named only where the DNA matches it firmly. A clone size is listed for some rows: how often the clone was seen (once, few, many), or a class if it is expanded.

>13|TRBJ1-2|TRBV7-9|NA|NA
TGTGCCAGCAGCTTATCAGGGAGTCGGGGCTACACCTTC
CASSLSGSRGYTF
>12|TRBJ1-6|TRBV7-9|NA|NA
TGTGCCAGCAGCCCCGGGACTCATCCCCTCCACTTT
CASSPGTHPLHF
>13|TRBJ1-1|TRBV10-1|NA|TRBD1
TGCGCCAGCAGGGGGACAGGGACCACTGAAGCTTTCTTT
CASRGTGTTEAFF
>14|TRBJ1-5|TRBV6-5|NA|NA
TGTGCCAGCAGTTACTCGAATAGCAATCAGCCCCAGCATTTT
CASSYSNSNQPQHF
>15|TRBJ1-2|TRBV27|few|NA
TGTGCCAGCAGTTCGGCTATTCGGGGAAACTATGGCTACACCTTC
CASSSAIRGNYGYTF
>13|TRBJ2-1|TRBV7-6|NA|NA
TGTGCCAGCAGCCCCGGGAAAATGCATGAGCAGTTCTTC
CASSPGKMHEQFF
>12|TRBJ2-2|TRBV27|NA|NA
TGTGCCAGCAGACGGGAGACCGGGGAGCTGTTTTTT
CASRRETGELFF
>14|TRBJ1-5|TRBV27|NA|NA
TGTGCCAGCAGTTTAACAGGGAGCAATCAGCCCCAGCATTTT
CASSLTGSNQPQHF
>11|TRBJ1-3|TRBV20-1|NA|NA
TGCAGTGCCTCGTCTGGAAACACCATATATTTT
CSASSGNTIYF
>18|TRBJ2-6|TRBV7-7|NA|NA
TGTGCCAGCAGCCCTCCAAATAATGCCACAAAGTCGGGCCAACGTCCTGACTTC
CASSPPNNATKSGQRPDF
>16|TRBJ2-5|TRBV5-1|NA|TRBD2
TGCGCCAGCAGCAGAACTAGCGGGGGTAACCAAGAGACCCAGTACTTC
CASSRTSGGNQETQYF
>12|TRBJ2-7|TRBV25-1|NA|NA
TGTGCCAGCAGTGAACCGGTCAGCCCGCAGTACTTC
CASSEPVSPQYF
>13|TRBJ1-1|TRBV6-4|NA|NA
TGTGCCAGCAGTGACATAACCTCCAAAGAGCTTTTCTTT
CASSDITSKELFF
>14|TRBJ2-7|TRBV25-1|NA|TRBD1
TGTGCCAGCACCGCCGGACAGGGGGCCTACGAGCAGTACTTC
CASTAGQGAYEQYF
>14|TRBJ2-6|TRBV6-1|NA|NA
TGTGCCAGCAGATCGGGGACAGGGGCCAACGTCCTGACTTTC
CASRSGTGANVLTF
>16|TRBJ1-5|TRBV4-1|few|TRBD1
TGCGCCAGCAGCCAAGGGACAGGGGATAGCAATCAGCCCCAGCATTTT
CASSQGTGDSNQPQHF
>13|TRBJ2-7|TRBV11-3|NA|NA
TGTGCCAGCAGCGATCACGTGGGGGACGAGCAGTACTTC
CASSDHVGDEQYF
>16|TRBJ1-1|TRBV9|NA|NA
TGTGCCAGCAGCCCCCAACCTCAAACAGGCGCCACTGAAGCTTTCTTT
CASSPQPQTGATEAFF
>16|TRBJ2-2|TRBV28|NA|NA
TGTGCCAGCAGTTTAGGGGTAGCGCGGAACACCGGGGAGCTGTTTTTT
CASSLGVARNTGELFF
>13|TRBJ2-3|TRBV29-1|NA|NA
TGCAGCGTCTGGCGGGTAGGGACAGATACGCAGTATTTT
CSVWRVGTDTQYF
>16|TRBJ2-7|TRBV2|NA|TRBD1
TGTGCCAGCAGCGTGCAGACAGGGGGCGCCCCCTACGAGCAGTACTTC
CASSVQTGGAPYEQYF
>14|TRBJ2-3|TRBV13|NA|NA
TGTGCCAGCAGCGTGGGCCTAGCGATAGATACGCAGTATTTT
CASSVGLAIDTQYF
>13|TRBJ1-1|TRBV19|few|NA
TGTGCCAGTAGTAGCGCCGGCGGAACTGAAGCTTTCTTT
CASSSAGGTEAFF
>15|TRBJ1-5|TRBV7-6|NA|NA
TGTGCCAGCAGCCCCGGGACGGTTAGCAATCAGCCCCAGCATTTT
CASSPGTVSNQPQHF
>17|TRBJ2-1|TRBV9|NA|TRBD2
TGTGCCAGCAGCGCGCCTCAGCTCGGGACTACCAACAATGAGCAGTTCTTC
CASSAPQLGTTNNEQFF
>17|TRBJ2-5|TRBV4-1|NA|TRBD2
TGCGCCAGCAGCCAAGGGCGGGGGGGCTGGGGTAGAGAGACCCAGTACTTC
CASSQGRGGWGRETQYF
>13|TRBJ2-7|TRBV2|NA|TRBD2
TGTGCCAGCAGACCTAGCGGCTCCTACGAGCAGTACTTC
CASRPSGSYEQYF
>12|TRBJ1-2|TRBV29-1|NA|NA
TGCAGCGTTGAAGGTGGGAGCTATGGCTACACCTTC
CSVEGGSYGYTF
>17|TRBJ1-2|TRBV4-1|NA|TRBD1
TGCGCCAGCAGCCAACCTGGACAGGGGCGGCGAAGTGACGGCTACACCTTC
CASSQPGQGRRSDGYTF
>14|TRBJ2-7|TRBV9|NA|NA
TGTGCCAGCAGCGTAGCTCCGGACGGCTACGAGCAGTACTTC
CASSVAPDGYEQYF